The clone carrying this T cell receptor (beta chain) was counted a few times. The antigen is undetermined. The data originate from a study of T-cell memory formation after mild COVID-19. Broader study findings: Clones contracting over day 15 to 85 were CD4/CD8 balanced, with later expanders leaning CD4+.

TCRalpha and TCRbeta libraries used 5'RACE with constant-segment primers and UMIs. TCRdb re-called the 5' RACE reads through MiXCR, storing one row per CDR3 protein. The sample has hundreds of thousands of distinct CDR3 sequences, approximately 15% seen once; the top ten hold under 2.5%. This receptor was taken from an adult woman who had mild COVID-19 (a few samples of this study predate the infection). Cell type and time point are not known. Sequencing was done on a sample of PBMCs or a T cell subset sorted from them (not recorded which).

Here the CDR3 DNA reads TGCGCCAGCACCCCAACGACAGGTTACTACGAGCAGTACTTC. As protein: CASTPTTGYYEQYF. The chain uses TRBV5-1 and TRBJ2-7; a weak D match, TRBD1 (6 bases). The CDR3 consists of 14 residues. Germline CDR1 SGHRS, CDR2 YFSETQ. V was trimmed by 6 bases and J by 3 bases, leaving 16 bases between them.